The rows below give T cell receptor beta chains drawn from one sample of a study of blood T cell repertoires in COVID-19. Only in-frame clones appear in the TCRdb table, and some are missing; sequencing was by immunoSEQ multiplex PCR. Found here are 250,000 to 300,000 clones, roughly nine tenths of them singletons; the top ten hold around 2.2%. Sample: peripheral blood. Receptors were obtained from a woman aged 25 to 39 with COVID-19, enrolled during active disease. The CDR3 runs from the conserved cysteine through the conserved F or W. A D gene is named only where the DNA matches it firmly. A clone size is listed for some rows: how often the clone was seen (once, few, many), or a class if it is expanded.

TRBJ1-5 . . TRBV27 CASSFIGSGGNQPQHF TGTGCCAGCAGTTTTATCGGGTCAGGGGGCAATCAGCCCCAGCATTTT
TRBJ1-1 . . TRBV11-2 CASSLDPPFAGLNTEAFF TGTGCCAGCAGCTTAGACCCCCCTTTTGCGGGCCTCAACACTGAAGCTTTCTTT
TRBJ1-2 . . TRBV9 CASSPSGSYGYTF TGTGCCAGCAGCCCCTCGGGTAGCTATGGCTACACCTTC
TRBJ2-1 once . TRBV29-1 CSVDQDDRPYNEQFF TGCAGCGTTGATCAAGACGACAGACCTTACAATGAGCAGTTCTTC
TRBJ1-1 . TRBD1 TRBV29-1 CSVSGQDGGFTEAFF TGCAGCGTATCCGGACAGGATGGGGGCTTTACTGAAGCTTTCTTT
TRBJ2-5 . TRBD1 TRBV6-5 CASSYADRVETQYF TGTGCCAGCAGTTACGCCGACAGGGTTGAGACCCAGTACTTC
TRBJ1-3 . . TRBV6-1 CASSEAEGSSGNTIYF TGTGCCAGCAGTGAAGCGGAGGGATCCTCTGGAAACACCATATATTTT
TRBJ1-4 . TRBD1 TRBV3-1/TRBV3-2 CASSPIRGTGTNEKLFF TGTGCCAGCAGCCCCATAAGAGGGACAGGGACTAATGAAAAACTGTTTTTT
TRBJ1-6 few TRBD1 TRBV29-1 CSVSEGQGNGSPLHF TGCAGCGTTTCTGAAGGACAGGGGAACGGTTCACCCCTCCACTTT
TRBJ2-2 . TRBD1 TRBV24-1 CATSGGQGNTGELFF TGTGCCACCAGTGGGGGACAGGGTAACACCGGGGAGCTGTTTTTT
TRBJ2-7 . TRBD2 TRBV7-2 CASSLVWTSGRFSYEQYF TGTGCCAGCAGCTTAGTGTGGACTAGCGGGAGATTTTCCTACGAGCAGTACTTC
TRBJ2-2 . . TRBV5-1 CASSMGQNTGELFF TGCGCCAGCAGCATGGGACAGAACACCGGGGAGCTGTTTTTT
TRBJ2-3 . . TRBV7-2 CASSLALQSTDTQYF TGTGCCAGCAGCTTAGCTCTACAGAGCACAGATACGCAGTATTTT
TRBJ2-7 . TRBD1 TRBV25-1 CASSNRDRGQSEQYF TGTGCCAGCAGTAACCGGGACAGGGGGCAAAGCGAGCAGTACTTC
TRBJ1-2 once TRBD1 TRBV19 CASRPQGANYGYTF TGTGCCAGTAGGCCTCAGGGGGCTAACTATGGCTACACCTTC
TRBJ2-7 . . TRBV7-9 CASSRTSYEQYF TGTGCCAGCAGCAGGACAAGCTACGAGCAGTACTTC
TRBJ2-5 . TRBD1 TRBV19 CASSLSTGRETQYF TGTGCCAGTAGTCTTTCGACAGGGCGAGAGACCCAGTACTTC
TRBJ1-2 . . TRBV2 CASSERVTGNGYTF TGTGCCAGCAGTGAAAGAGTAACAGGGAATGGCTACACCTTC
TRBJ1-5 . TRBD1 TRBV6-1 CASSEVPQGALVRQPQHF TGTGCCAGCAGTGAAGTCCCCCAGGGGGCCCTAGTACGGCAGCCCCAGCATTTT
TRBJ2-1 . TRBD2 TRBV20-1 CSASRLADNEQFF TGCAGTGCTAGTCGGCTAGCGGACAATGAGCAGTTCTTC
TRBJ2-1 . . TRBV11-3 CASSFNAGPYNEQFF TGTGCCAGCAGCTTTAACGCGGGACCCTACAATGAGCAGTTCTTC
TRBJ2-1 few . TRBV15 CATSRDLSSYNEQFF TGTGCCACCAGCAGAGACCTGAGCTCCTACAATGAGCAGTTCTTC
TRBJ2-7 . TRBD1 TRBV6-6 CASSDRESSYEQYF TGTGCCAGTTCAGACAGGGAGAGCTCCTACGAGCAGTACTTC
TRBJ1-2 . TRBD1 TRBV18 CASSPDTGVDYTF TGTGCCAGCTCACCGGATACAGGGGTAGACTACACCTTC
TRBJ2-1 . . TRBV3-1/TRBV3-2 CASSQEKFGYSYNEQFF TGTGCCAGCAGCCAAGAAAAATTCGGGTATTCCTACAATGAGCAGTTCTTC
TRBJ1-1 . . TRBV29-1 CSVDRREGTEAFF TGCAGCGTTGACCGCAGGGAGGGGACTGAAGCTTTCTTT
TRBJ2-7 . TRBD2 TRBV27 CASSPGIAGFYEQYF TGTGCCAGCAGCCCTGGAATAGCGGGATTTTACGAGCAGTACTTC
TRBJ2-7 once TRBD1 TRBV7-2 CASSFGTGLYEQYF TGTGCCAGCAGCTTTGGGACAGGGCTCTACGAGCAGTACTTC
TRBJ2-1 . TRBD2 TRBV6-6 CASSYSPAGGLNEQFF TGTGCCAGCAGTTACTCCCCAGCGGGAGGGTTAAATGAGCAGTTCTTC
TRBJ1-1 few . TRBV30 CAWSARLGAEAFF TGTGCCTGGAGTGCTCGACTGGGTGCTGAAGCTTTCTTT
TRBJ2-1 . TRBD1 TRBV7-6 CASSERPQGASHNEQFF TGTGCCAGCAGCGAAAGGCCTCAGGGGGCGAGTCACAATGAGCAGTTCTTC
TRBJ2-1 . . TRBV18 CASSQGAVGLSEDGWRFF TGTGCCAGCTCACAGGGTGCGGTGGGCCTATCGGAGGACGGGTGGAGGTTCTTC
TRBJ1-1 . . TRBV19 CASTTDRRTEAFF TGTGCCAGTACCACTGACAGGCGGACTGAAGCTTTCTTT
TRBJ1-2 . TRBD1 TRBV3-1/TRBV3-2 CASSPQGTHYGYTF TGTGCCAGCAGCCCACAGGGGACCCACTATGGCTACACCTTC
TRBJ1-2 . . TRBV3-1/TRBV3-2 CASSQVRYYGYTF TGTGCCAGCAGCCAAGTGCGTTACTATGGCTACACCTTC
TRBJ2-1 . . TRBV2 CASSEPQGDNEQFF TGTGCCAGCAGTGAACCACAGGGAGACAATGAGCAGTTCTTC
TRBJ1-5 . . TRBV28 CASSLGTEFNQPQHF TGTGCCAGCAGTTTAGGAACAGAGTTCAATCAGCCCCAGCATTTT
TRBJ1-1 . TRBD1 TRBV3-1/TRBV3-2 CASSPGQGNTEAFF TGTGCCAGCAGCCCTGGACAGGGGAACACTGAAGCTTTCTTT
TRBJ2-1 . . TRBV10-1 CASGDFYNEQFF TGCGCCAGCGGCGACTTTTACAATGAGCAGTTCTTC
TRBJ2-7 . . TRBV4-2 CASSQGFLGLTPQISYEQYF TGTGCCAGCAGCCAAGGTTTCTTAGGTCTGACTCCGCAAATCTCCTACGAGCAGTACTTC
TRBJ2-4 . . TRBV19 CASSIGGWILEQDKNIQYF TGTGCCAGTAGTATAGGGGGCTGGATCCTAGAGCAAGACAAAAACATTCAGTACTTC